This TCR beta chain was profiled in a study of OX40 agonist ivuxolimab in advanced cancers. The repertoire was sequenced with immunoSEQ multiplex PCR; TCRdb's copy has only in-frame clones and lacks some. This repertoire shows about 73,000 clones, around 90% found once; its top ten account for roughly a tenth. The germline V gene has CDR1 SQVTM and CDR2 ANQGSEA. Trimming left V 3 bases short and J 0 bases short, with 12 bases between. The CDR3 has 15 amino acids. V gene TRBV29-1 combines with J gene TRBJ2-1; perhaps TRBD1 as D (6 bases). This TCR was sampled from an adult with an advanced solid tumor such as melanoma, head and neck, liver or kidney cancer. This specimen consisted of CD4+ or CD8+ T cells sorted from blood, obtained in a trial of the OX40 agonist ivuxolimab. The CDR3 bases are TGCAGCGTTGATGCGACAGGTGTCTCCTACAATGAGCAGTTCTTC. Translated, it gives CSVDATGVSYNEQFF.